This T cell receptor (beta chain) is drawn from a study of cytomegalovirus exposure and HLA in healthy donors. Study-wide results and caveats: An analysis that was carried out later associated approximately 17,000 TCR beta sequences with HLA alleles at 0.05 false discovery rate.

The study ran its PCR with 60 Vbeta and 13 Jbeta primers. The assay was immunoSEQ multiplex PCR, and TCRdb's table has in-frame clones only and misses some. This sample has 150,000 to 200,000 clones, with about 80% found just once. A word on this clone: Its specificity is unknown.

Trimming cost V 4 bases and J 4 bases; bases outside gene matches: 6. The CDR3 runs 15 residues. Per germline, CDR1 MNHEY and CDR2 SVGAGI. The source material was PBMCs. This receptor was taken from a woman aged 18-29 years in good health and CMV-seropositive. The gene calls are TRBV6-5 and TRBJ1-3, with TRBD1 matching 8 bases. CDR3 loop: CASSSDRGRGNTIYF. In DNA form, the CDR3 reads TGTGCCAGCAGTTCTGACAGGGGTAGGGGAAACACCATATATTTT.